These 21 T cell receptor beta chains were all obtained from the same sample, sequenced in a study of blood T cells in healthy people across ages. The use of a sample-barcoded 5' primer and a J-beta primer mix characterized a second PCR of about 6 to 12 cycles. TCRdb re-called the 5' RACE reads with MiXCR, one entry per CDR3 protein. The table shows some 1.5 million distinct CDR3 sequences, with around 40% occurring only once. Material: blood. The receptors stem from a woman between 18 and 29 years old in good health.

This clonotype was seen more than once but under ten times. J is TRBJ2-7 and V is TRBV20-1, with D perhaps TRBD2 (6 bases). This CDR3 is 14 amino acids long. The germline CDR1 and CDR2 sequences are DFQATT and SNEGSKA (reference sequence). The V end was cut by 1 base, the J end by 1 base, with 11 bases between. The CDR3 is CSARVGGRSYEQYF. The CDR3 DNA sequence: TGCAGTGCTAGAGTTGGAGGGCGGTCCTACGAGCAGTACTTC.

This chain uses TRBV4-3 with TRBJ1-4; D is unresolved. Germline loops: CDR1 LGHNA, CDR2 YSLEER. V lost 0 bases to trimming and J lost 10 bases, with 18 bases between them. The CDR3 runs 16 residues. CDR3 DNA: TGCGCCAGCAGCCAAGATCTCGACTTCCAGCTGGGAAAACTGTTTTTT. This codes for CASSQDLDFQLGKLFF.

V gene TRBV5-1 combines with J gene TRBJ2-7; D ambiguous. V lost 4 bases and J 3 bases, leaving 14 bases between the germline ends. CDR3 length equals 14 residues. Germline lookup yields CDR1 SGHRS and CDR2 YFSETQ. CDR3 residues: CASSPPLANYEQYF. The CDR3 DNA is TGCGCCAGCAGCCCTCCCCTGGCGAACTACGAGCAGTACTTC. Complete variable domain (other parts from reference TRBV5-1 and TRBJ2-7): KAGVTQTPRYLIKTRGQQVTLSCSPISGHRSVSWYQQTPGQGLQFLFEYFSETQRNKGNFPGRFSGRQFSNSRSEMNVSTLELGDSALYLCASSPPLANYEQYFGPGTRLTVT.

The chain joins TRBV28 to TRBJ1-2; 9 bases align to TRBD1. There are 16 residues in the CDR3. V lost 2 bases and J lost 4; bases outside the gene matches: 8. In germline, CDR1 is MDHEN, CDR2 SYDVKM. Here the CDR3 DNA reads TGTGCCAGCAGTTTAAAGCGGACAGGGGATGTCTATGGCTACACCTTC. Its translation: CASSLKRTGDVYGYTF.

The chain joins TRBV20-1 to TRBJ2-5; no definite D call. The CDR3 totals 13 residues. Trimming removed 2 bases from V and 2 bases from J, with 9 bases in between. CDR1 is DFQATT and CDR2 is SNEGSKA in the germline V gene (reference sequence). The CDR3 DNA follows: TGCAGTGCTAGACGGACGCCACAAGAGACCCAGTACTTC. Translation: CSARRTPQETQYF.

The rearrangement uses TRBV6-2 or TRBV6-3 and TRBJ1-2, with D possibly TRBD1 on 5 matching bases. The CDR3 spans 14 residues. Trimming stripped 6 bases from V and 3 bases from J, with 14 bases between. From germline, CDR1 is MNHEY and CDR2 SVGEGT. CDR3 sequence (DNA): TGTGCCAGCAGAGCCGGGACCATGGACTATGGCTACACCTTC. Residues: CASRAGTMDYGYTF.

The V call is TRBV7-2, the J call TRBJ1-4; 7 bases line up with TRBD1. Trimming took 6 bases from V and 0 from J; bases not matched to a gene: 10. The CDR3 covers 17 residues. The V gene's germline CDR1 is SGHTA and CDR2 FQGNSA. CDR3 bases: TGTGCCAGCAGTCAAGACAGGGCAGACGCAACTAATGAAAAACTGTTTTTT. Its translation is CASSQDRADATNEKLFF.

The V gene is TRBV20-1, the J gene TRBJ1-5; TRBD1 agrees at 8 bases. From germline, CDR1 is DFQATT and CDR2 SNEGSKA (reference sequence). Trimming cost V 5 bases and J 3 bases; bases outside gene matches: 6. CDR3 length: 14 residues. CDR3 sequence: CSALGQGINQPQHF. As DNA, the CDR3 is TGCAGTGCTCTCGGACAGGGCATCAATCAGCCCCAGCATTTT.

V and J are TRBV11-1 and TRBJ1-2; D ambiguous. V was clipped by 1 base and J by 1 base, with 28 bases between them. CDR1 is SGHAT and CDR2 is FQDESV in the germline V gene (reference sequence). The CDR3 length is 21 residues. The CDR3 DNA follows: TGTGCCAGCAGCTTAGTAACCCTCCAGAGACCCCCAACAGAGGGTAACTATGGCTACACCTTC. Encoded protein: CASSLVTLQRPPTEGNYGYTF.

This clonotype occurred a few times. CDR3 sequence: CSGWGLSYNEQFF. CDR3 DNA: TGCAGCGGGTGGGGGTTATCCTACAATGAGCAGTTCTTC. The chain uses TRBV29-1 and TRBJ2-1; D may be TRBD1 or TRBD2 (5 bases each). V shed 7 bases and J shed 1 base, with 11 bases lying between them. The CDR3 consists of 13 residues. CDR1 is SQVTM and CDR2 is ANQGSEA in the germline V gene.

The chain joins TRBV5-1 to TRBJ2-7; a weak D match, TRBD1 (8 bases). The CDR3 extends over 15 amino acids. The germline CDR1 and CDR2 sequences are SGHRS and YFSETQ. Between the trimmed V and J ends, which lost 3 bases and 0 bases, there was a span of 13 bases. CDR3 residues: CASSWEGQVSYEQYF. The CDR3 DNA reads as TGCGCCAGCAGCTGGGAGGGACAGGTCTCCTACGAGCAGTACTTC.

This clonotype was seen more than once but under ten times. The V gene is TRBV12-3 or TRBV12-4, the J gene TRBJ1-5; 7 bases are shared with TRBD1. The CDR3 totals 15 residues. Trimming cost V 4 bases and J 6 bases; bases outside gene matches: 9. This chain's CDR3 is CASSSLDRVFQPQHF. In nucleotides, the CDR3 is TGTGCCAGCAGTTCCCTAGACAGGGTGTTTCAGCCCCAGCATTTT.

The V and J genes are TRBV7-9 and TRBJ2-3; TRBD2 might be the D (6 bases). Germline V gives CDR1 SEHNR, CDR2 FQNEAQ (reference sequence). This CDR3 contains 13 residues. V was shortened by 6 bases and J by 11 bases, with 18 bases between the two germline ends. CDR3 region: CASSSSGTHMQYF. For the CDR3, the DNA is TGTGCCAGCAGTTCCTCCGGGACTCACATGCAGTATTTT.

The chain carries TRBV20-1 and TRBJ1-1, with TRBD1 matching 10 bases. CDR3 length equals 15 residues. The trim removed 5 bases at V and 5 bases at J, leaving 11 bases unmatched. In germline, CDR1 is DFQATT, CDR2 SNEGSKA (reference sequence). The CDR3 region has the DNA TGCAGTGCTGGACCGAGACAGGGGGCTGGGACTGAAGCTTTCTTT. Translating it yields CSAGPRQGAGTEAFF.

This clonotype came up many times. This chain connects TRBV12-3 or TRBV12-4 to TRBJ1-2; no clear D gene. Trimming shortened V by 8 bases and J by 7 bases, and 11 bases separated the two germline ends. The CDR3 loop spans 11 amino acids. The CDR3 sequence: CASRTLRGYTF. The CDR3 DNA sequence: TGTGCCAGCCGGACCCTCCGTGGCTACACCTTC.

On this clonotype itself: This may be a read error, as it is one base from a much larger clone. The V gene is TRBV10-3, the J gene TRBJ2-1; maybe TRBD1 (8 bases). The CDR3 runs to 13 residues. V gave up 4 bases and J gave up 10 bases, with 14 bases separating them. The germline V gene encodes CDR1 ENHRY and CDR2 SYGVKD. The CDR3 here is CAISVTGGGEQFF. The CDR3 DNA follows: TGTGCCATCAGTGTTACAGGGGGGGGCGAGCAGTTCTTC.

The V gene is TRBV20-1, the J gene TRBJ1-2, with 9 bases lining up with TRBD1. The CDR3 has 15 residues. V shed 5 bases and J 2 bases; nucleotides not matched to a gene: 9. In germline, CDR1 is DFQATT, CDR2 SNEGSKA (reference sequence). DNA for the CDR3: TGCAGTGCTGACGAAAGGGGACAGGGAAACTATGGCTACACCTTC. It codes for CSADERGQGNYGYTF.

V and J are TRBV6-2 or TRBV6-3 and TRBJ2-5; TRBD2 matches 8 bases. Trimming took 2 bases from V and 2 from J; bases not matched to a gene: 1. The germline V gene has CDR1 MNHEY and CDR2 SVGEGT. The CDR3 totals 14 residues. The CDR3: CASSYSGGQETQYF. In nucleotides, the CDR3 is TGTGCCAGCAGTTACAGCGGGGGACAAGAGACCCAGTACTTC.

This clonotype was observed at least ten times. V gene TRBV5-1 combines with J gene TRBJ2-7; TRBD1 matches 9 bases. With V trimmed by 2 bases and J by 3 bases, 3 bases remained unmatched. The CDR3 length is 14 residues. Germline CDR1 is SGHRS and CDR2 is YFSETQ. The CDR3: CASSFGTGHYEQYF. CDR3 coding DNA: TGCGCCAGCAGCTTTGGGACAGGGCACTACGAGCAGTACTTC.

This chain uses TRBV10-3 with TRBJ1-2; 9 positions match TRBD1. Trimming took 6 bases from V and 2 from J; bases not matched to a gene: 19. Germline V gene sequence: CDR1 ENHRY, CDR2 SYGVKD. This CDR3 region has 19 residues. The CDR3 loop is CAISARTRDRDIRNYGYTF. CDR3 in DNA: TGTGCCATCAGCGCCCGGACCCGGGACAGGGATATCCGGAACTATGGCTACACCTTC.

In its sample, this clonotype was seen a few times. The chain employs TRBV6-2 or TRBV6-3 and TRBJ2-5, with 10 bases that match TRBD2. There are 15 residues in the CDR3. V dropped 1 base and J dropped 5; count of bases not matched to a gene: 4. Germline-derived CDR1 and CDR2 are MNHEY and SVGEGT. The CDR3, as DNA: TGTGCCAGCAGTTACTTAGCGGGAGGAAGGGAGACCCAGTACTTC. Residues: CASSYLAGGRETQYF.